The 27 T cell receptor beta chains in this list originate from one sample, sequenced in a study of breast tumors, draining lymph nodes, adjacent tissues. From the multiplex PCR reads, TCRdb called clonotypes with MiXCR, one entry per CDR3 protein. The table shows 200,000 to 250,000 distinct CDR3 sequences, with about 34% occurring only once. Axillary draining lymph nodes of breast cancer patients supplied the node samples. The sequenced material came from axillary lymph node tissue. The receptors shown here come from a female donor with breast cancer. Some clones in this sample may be carry-over from other donors' samples.

As regards this clonotype: Its ends do not fully match the called genes, so a read error is possible. CDR3 DNA sequence: TGCAGTGCTAGAAAGACGCAGGGGGCGCGTTTTCAGCCCCCGCATTTT. Amino acids: CSARKTQGARFQPPHF. J is TRBJ1-5 and V is TRBV20-1; 8 positions match TRBD1. Looked up from germline, CDR1 is DFQATT and CDR2 is SNEGSKA (reference sequence). This CDR3 comprises 16 residues.

This clonotype occurred many times. This rearrangement joins TRBV2 to TRBJ2-3; 15 bases map to TRBD2. This CDR3 region has 20 residues. After removal of 4 bases from V and 2 bases from J, the junction contained 13 bases not matched to a gene. The germline V gene encodes CDR1 SNHLY and CDR2 FYNNEI. The CDR3 coding sequence is TGTGCCAGCAGTGGGCGACAGGAGGGGACTAGCGGGAGGACCACAGATACGCAGTATTTT. Translating gives CASSGRQEGTSGRTTDTQYF. Full variable domain (remainder filled in from reference TRBV2 and TRBJ2-3): EPEVTQTPSHQVTQMGQEVILRCVPISNHLYFYWYRQILGQKVEFLVSFYNNEISEKSEIFDDQFSVERPDGSNFTLKIRSTKLEDSAMYFCASSGRQEGTSGRTTDTQYFGPGTRLTVL.

In its sample, this clonotype was seen a few times. The chain uses TRBV6-1 and TRBJ1-3; D not resolved. The CDR3 spans 16 residues. V shed 8 bases and J shed 0 bases, with 17 bases lying between them. In germline, CDR1 is MNHNS, CDR2 SASEGT. The CDR3 loop reads CASQRFLGDSGNTIYF. DNA for the CDR3: TGTGCCAGCCAACGTTTTCTGGGCGACTCTGGAAACACCATATATTTT.

This clonotype has only a few counts. The CDR3: CASSPSFSGAPYGYTF. DNA for the CDR3: TGTGCCAGCAGCCCCAGCTTTTCCGGGGCCCCCTATGGCTACACCTTC. The chain has TRBV5-4 and TRBJ1-2, with a possible D match to TRBD1 (5 bases). This CDR3 is built from 16 residues. V gave up 4 bases and J gave up 4 bases, with 20 bases separating them. Germline CDR1 reads SGHNT; CDR2 reads YYREEE (reference sequence).

Of note for this clonotype: The junction and the germline gene differ at one end; a read error may be behind it. CDR3 amino acids: CASSSTRGDQPQHF. CDR3 in DNA: TGTGCTAGCAGCTCGACGCGAGGGGATCAGCCCCAGCATTTT. This chain uses TRBV7-7 with TRBJ1-5; possible D gene TRBD1, 5 bases. The CDR3 covers 14 residues. Germline CDR1 reads SSHAT; CDR2 reads FNYEAQ (reference sequence).

The chain's CDR3 is CASSHLGLNYEQYF. The CDR3 DNA sequence: TGTGCCAGCAGCCACCTAGGACTCAACTACGAGCAGTACTTC. The V and J genes are TRBV6-6 and TRBJ2-7; the D gene is possibly TRBD2 (5 bases). The germline V gene has CDR1 MNHNY and CDR2 SVGAGI (reference sequence). Trimming stripped 6 bases from V and 3 bases from J, with 15 bases between. The length of the CDR3 is 14 residues.

This clonotype appeared a few times. The chain carries TRBV2 and TRBJ1-4; D is undetermined. This CDR3 has 13 residues. V lost 6 bases and J 8 bases, leaving 13 bases between the germline ends. Germline V CDR1 and CDR2: SNHLY, FYNNEI. The CDR3 bases are TGTGCCAGCAGCCCCTCCCCTGTGGAAAAACTGTTTTTT. This gives the protein CASSPSPVEKLFF. The whole variable domain, remainder taken from reference TRBV2 and TRBJ1-4, is EPEVTQTPSHQVTQMGQEVILRCVPISNHLYFYWYRQILGQKVEFLVSFYNNEISEKSEIFDDQFSVERPDGSNFTLKIRSTKLEDSAMYFCASSPSPVEKLFFGSGTQLSVL.

The chain employs TRBV20-1 and TRBJ2-5, with a tentative D call TRBD2 (7 bases). Germline-derived CDR1 and CDR2 are DFQATT and SNEGSKA (reference sequence). The length of the CDR3 is 18 residues. Trimming left V 6 bases short and J 5 bases short, with 31 bases between. CDR3 nucleotide sequence: TGCAGTGCAAAGCCTCCAGGGGAGGGGATCCTACGGTTGGAGACCCAGTACTTC. Residues: CSAKPPGEGILRLETQYF.

This clonotype came up a few times. The J gene is TRBJ2-5, the V gene TRBV3-1; 8 nucleotides align to TRBD1. Losses at the gene ends were 2 bases for V and 6 bases for J; bases not matched to a gene: 5. This CDR3 is 14 amino acids long. Germline CDR1 reads LGHDT; CDR2 reads YNNKEL (reference sequence). The CDR3 loop reads CASSQNRGLKTQYF. The CDR3 coding sequence is TGTGCCAGCAGCCAAAACAGGGGGTTAAAGACCCAGTACTTC.

The chain employs TRBV12-5 and TRBJ1-1, with D possibly matching TRBD1 (5 bases). The CDR3 is 16 residues long. Germline loops: CDR1 LGHNT, CDR2 FRNRAP. Trimming removed 0 bases at V and 2 bases at J, with 13 bases between. CDR3 residues: CASGLVLGRANTEAFF. CDR3 DNA: TGTGCTAGTGGTTTGGTACTGGGCAGGGCTAACACTGAAGCTTTCTTT.

Notes on this clonotype: Just one base apart from a much larger clone, this may be a read error. The gene calls are TRBV10-3 and TRBJ2-5, with D tentatively TRBD1 or TRBD2 (5 bases each). The CDR3 is made up of 12 amino acids. CDR1 is ENHRY, CDR2 SYGVKD, per germline. The CDR3 reads CDSTGTPETQYF. Here the CDR3 DNA reads TGTGACAGCACCGGGACCCCAGAGACCCAGTACTTC.

This clonotype has ten or more counts. The V gene is TRBV7-2, the J gene TRBJ2-7; either TRBD1 or TRBD2 may fit D (6 bases each). The V gene lost 1 base and the J gene lost 3 bases, with 13 bases spanning the gap. In germline, CDR1 is SGHTA, CDR2 FQGNSA. This CDR3 has 15 amino acids. CDR3 nucleotides: TGTGCCAGCAGCTTAGGAGTCAGGGGAGGCTACGAGCAGTACTTC. Translated: CASSLGVRGGYEQYF.

The chain uses TRBV20-1 and TRBJ2-1; 10 nucleotides match TRBD2. Looked up from germline, CDR1 is DFQATT and CDR2 is SNEGSKA (reference sequence). The CDR3 extends over 14 amino acids. Unmatched junction bases numbered 11, after V lost 6 bases and J lost 9 bases. The CDR3 DNA is TGCAGTGCCCGACTAGCGGGCCGATGGACTGAGCAGTTCTTC. It specifies CSARLAGRWTEQFF.

This clonotype was seen repeatedly, ten times or more. This chain connects TRBV7-8 to TRBJ2-5; D is unclear. V lost 8 bases and J 0 bases, leaving 13 bases between the germline ends. This CDR3 region has 14 residues. Per the germline V gene, CDR1 is SGHVS and CDR2 is FQNEAQ. The CDR3 region has the DNA TGTGCCAGCTCATCCCAACAGTACCAAGAGACCCAGTACTTC. It encodes CASSSQQYQETQYF.

The chain carries TRBV27 and TRBJ2-7; D tentatively reads TRBD1 or TRBD2 (5 bases each). Trimming cost V 4 bases and J 1 base, with 14 bases left between them. Germline CDR1 is MNHEY and CDR2 is SMNVEV (reference sequence). CDR3 size: 15 residues. CDR3 sequence: CASSSPRGASYEQYF. For the CDR3, the DNA is TGTGCCAGCAGTTCACCCAGAGGGGCTTCCTACGAGCAGTACTTC.

This rearrangement joins TRBV2 to TRBJ1-4, with unresolved D. This CDR3 comprises 14 residues. The V gene lost 4 bases and the J gene lost 5 bases, with 11 bases spanning the gap. Germline V gene lookup returns CDR1 SNHLY and CDR2 FYNNEI. CDR3 coding DNA: TGTGCCAGCAGTGCGCTCGGCACCAATGAAAAACTGTTTTTT. It yields the protein CASSALGTNEKLFF.

Remarks on this clonotype: A read error may account for a junction end that differs from germline. The CDR3 protein is CASSLLSGRTDTQYF. The CDR3 DNA is TGCGCCAGCAGCTTGCTTAGCGGGAGGACAGATACGCAGTATTTT. The V gene is TRBV11-2, the J gene TRBJ2-3, with 10 bases aligning to TRBD2. Germline assignment: CDR1 SGHAT and CDR2 FQNNGV. The CDR3 covers 15 residues.

The table lists this clonotype with a few counts. The chain recombines TRBV3-1 with TRBJ2-3; no definite D call. Germline loops: CDR1 LGHDT, CDR2 YNNKEL (reference sequence). V shed 1 base and J shed 3 bases, with 8 bases lying between them. CDR3 length equals 14 residues. The CDR3, as DNA: TGTGCCAGCAGCCAAGGGTACGGGACAGATACGCAGTATTTT. Translating it yields CASSQGYGTDTQYF.

This clonotype was seen many times. The V call is TRBV7-2, the J call TRBJ2-6; D remains unclear. CDR3 length equals 16 residues. V was cut by 2 bases and J by 8 bases, with 16 bases left in between. Germline CDR1 SGHTA, CDR2 FQGNSA. The CDR3 spells CASSLFQVSSTNVLTF. Written as DNA, the CDR3 is TGTGCCAGCAGCTTATTTCAAGTTTCTTCGACCAACGTCCTGACTTTC.

The V and J genes are TRBV28 and TRBJ2-5, with 10 bases lining up with TRBD2. Germline-derived CDR1 and CDR2 are MDHEN and SYDVKM. V was clipped by 5 bases and J by 4 bases; unmatched bases: 7. This CDR3 has 15 residues. CDR3 nucleotide sequence: TGTGCCAGCAGTGCCCTTCTAGCGGGAGTAGAGACCCAGTACTTC. As protein: CASSALLAGVETQYF.

This clonotype has ten or more counts. The V call is TRBV24-1, the J call TRBJ2-5, with D uncertain. The CDR3 extends over 13 amino acids. V dropped 4 bases and J dropped 5 bases, with 10 bases sitting between them. Looked up from germline, CDR1 is KGHDR and CDR2 is SFDVKD. The CDR3 sequence is CATSEGIRETQYF. The CDR3, as DNA: TGTGCCACCAGTGAGGGGATTCGGGAGACCCAGTACTTC.

DNA for the CDR3: TGTGCCAGCACCTTAGGACGCCGCTCTGGAAACACCTTC. Protein: CASTLGRRSGNTF. The V and J genes are TRBV2 and TRBJ1-2; D not certain. V was shortened by 7 bases and J by 12 bases, with 21 bases between the two germline ends. CDR1 SNHLY and CDR2 FYNNEI come from the germline V gene. CDR3 length equals 13 residues.

Of note for this clonotype: The junction departs from the called germline gene at one end, perhaps through a read error. This rearrangement joins TRBV6-5 to TRBJ2-1, with 11 nucleotides matching TRBD2. The germline V gene encodes CDR1 MNHEY and CDR2 SVGAGI. There are 18 residues in the CDR3. The DNA of the CDR3 is TGTGCCAGCAGTCACTCGATACTTAGCGGGGGGGCCCGGAATGAGCAGTTCTTC. Translating it yields CASSHSILSGGARNEQFF.

This clonotype has at least ten counts. This chain joins TRBV10-3 and TRBJ2-1; 8 bases fit TRBD2. V trimming: 0 bases; J trimming: 9 bases; junction bases outside the gene matches: 7. The CDR3 length is 15 residues. CDR1 is ENHRY, CDR2 SYGVKD, per germline. Here the CDR3 DNA reads TGTGCCATCAGTGAGTCCACGGGAGGGCCAGGTGAGCAGTTCTTC. Its translation is CAISESTGGPGEQFF.

The chain recombines TRBV5-6 with TRBJ2-3; no definite D call. CDR3 length: 12 residues. V lost 4 bases and J lost 3, with 6 bases in between. Germline-derived CDR1 and CDR2 are SGHDT and YYEEEE. The CDR3 is CASSIWTDTQYF. CDR3 DNA: TGTGCCAGCAGCATCTGGACAGATACGCAGTATTTT.

The chain recombines TRBV5-5 with TRBJ1-2; D may be TRBD1 (5 bases). Germline V gene lookup returns CDR1 SGHKS and CDR2 YYEKEE (reference sequence). The V end was cut by 4 bases, the J end by 2 bases, with 15 bases between. This CDR3 has 15 residues. The CDR3 here is CASSLQGAVNYGYTF. The CDR3 nucleotides read TGTGCCAGCAGCCTGCAGGGAGCCGTCAACTATGGCTACACCTTC.

The genes are TRBV7-9 and TRBJ2-7; D ambiguous. The CDR3 is made up of 14 amino acids. Germline CDR1 reads SEHNR; CDR2 reads FQNEAQ (reference sequence). The V gene lost 1 base and the J gene lost 3 bases, with 10 bases spanning the gap. The CDR3 spells CASSLVARLYEQYF. The CDR3 DNA sequence: TGTGCCAGCAGCTTAGTGGCTCGCCTCTACGAGCAGTACTTC.